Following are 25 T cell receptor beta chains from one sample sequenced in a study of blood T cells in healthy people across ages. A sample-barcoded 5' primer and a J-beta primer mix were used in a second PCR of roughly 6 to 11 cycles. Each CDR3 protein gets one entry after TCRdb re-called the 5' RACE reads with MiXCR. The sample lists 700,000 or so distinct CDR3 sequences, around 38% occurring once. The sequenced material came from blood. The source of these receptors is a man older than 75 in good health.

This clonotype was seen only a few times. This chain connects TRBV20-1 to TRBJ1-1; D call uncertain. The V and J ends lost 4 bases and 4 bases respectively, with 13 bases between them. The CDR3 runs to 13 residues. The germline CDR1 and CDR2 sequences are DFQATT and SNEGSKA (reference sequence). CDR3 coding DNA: TGCAGTGCTAAGACACCCTCGGGCACTGAAGCTTTCTTT. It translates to CSAKTPSGTEAFF.

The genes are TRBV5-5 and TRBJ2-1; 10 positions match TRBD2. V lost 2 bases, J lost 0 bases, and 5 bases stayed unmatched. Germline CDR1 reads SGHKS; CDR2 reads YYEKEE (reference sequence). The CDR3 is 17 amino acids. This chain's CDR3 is CASSLLAGLTSYNEQFF. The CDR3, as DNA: TGTGCCAGCAGCTTACTAGCGGGACTAACCTCCTACAATGAGCAGTTCTTC.

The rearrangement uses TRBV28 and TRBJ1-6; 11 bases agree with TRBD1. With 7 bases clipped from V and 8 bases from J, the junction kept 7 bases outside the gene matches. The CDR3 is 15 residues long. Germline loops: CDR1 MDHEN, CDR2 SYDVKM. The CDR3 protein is CASNRDRGIYSPLHF. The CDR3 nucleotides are TGTGCCAGCAACCGGGACAGGGGGATTTATTCACCCCTCCACTTT.

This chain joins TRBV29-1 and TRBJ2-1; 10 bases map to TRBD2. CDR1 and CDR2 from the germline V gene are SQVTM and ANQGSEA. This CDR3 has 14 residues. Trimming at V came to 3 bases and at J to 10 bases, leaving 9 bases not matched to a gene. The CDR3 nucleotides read TGCAGCGTTGAGGCTAGCGGGAGAGGCTACGAGCAGTTCTTC. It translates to CSVEASGRGYEQFF.

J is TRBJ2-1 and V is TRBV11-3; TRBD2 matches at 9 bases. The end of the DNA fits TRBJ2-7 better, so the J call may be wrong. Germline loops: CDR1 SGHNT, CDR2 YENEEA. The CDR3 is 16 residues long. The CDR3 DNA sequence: TGTGCCAGCAGCTTAAGCGTGGCGGGAGGGGACAATGAGCAGTACTTC. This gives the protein CASSLSVAGGDNEQYF.

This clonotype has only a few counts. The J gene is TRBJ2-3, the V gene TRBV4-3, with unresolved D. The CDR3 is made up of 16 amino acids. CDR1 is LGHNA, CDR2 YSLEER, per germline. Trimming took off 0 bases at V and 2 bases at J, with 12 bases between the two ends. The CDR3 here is CASSQESVISTDTQYF. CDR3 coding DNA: TGCGCCAGCAGCCAAGAGTCGGTCATATCCACAGATACGCAGTATTTT.

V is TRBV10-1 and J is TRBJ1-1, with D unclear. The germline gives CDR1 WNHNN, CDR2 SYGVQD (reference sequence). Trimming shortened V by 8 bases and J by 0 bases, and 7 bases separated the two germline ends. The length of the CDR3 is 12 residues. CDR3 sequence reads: CASPLMNTEAFF. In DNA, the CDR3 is TGCGCCAGCCCCTTGATGAACACTGAAGCTTTCTTT.

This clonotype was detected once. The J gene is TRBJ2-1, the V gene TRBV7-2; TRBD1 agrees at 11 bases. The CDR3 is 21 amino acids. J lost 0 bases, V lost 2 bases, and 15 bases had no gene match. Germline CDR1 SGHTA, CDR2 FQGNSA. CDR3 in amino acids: CASSLPLEPDRGRVSYNEQFF. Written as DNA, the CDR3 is TGTGCCAGCAGCTTACCGCTAGAGCCGGACAGGGGGCGAGTCTCCTACAATGAGCAGTTCTTC.

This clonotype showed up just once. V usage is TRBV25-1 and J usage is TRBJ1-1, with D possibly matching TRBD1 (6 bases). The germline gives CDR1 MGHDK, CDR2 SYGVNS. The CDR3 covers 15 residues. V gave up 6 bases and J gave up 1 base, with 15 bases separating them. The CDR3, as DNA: TGTGCCAGCAGAAGGGGGGGGCTGGGGAACACTGAAGCTTTCTTT. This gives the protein CASRRGGLGNTEAFF.

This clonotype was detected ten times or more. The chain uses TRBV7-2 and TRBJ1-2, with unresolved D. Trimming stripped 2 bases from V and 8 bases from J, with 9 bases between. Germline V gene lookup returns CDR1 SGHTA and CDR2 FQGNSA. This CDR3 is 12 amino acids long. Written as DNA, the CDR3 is TGTGCCAGCAGCTTATATAGTTGGGGCTACACCTTC. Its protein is CASSLYSWGYTF.

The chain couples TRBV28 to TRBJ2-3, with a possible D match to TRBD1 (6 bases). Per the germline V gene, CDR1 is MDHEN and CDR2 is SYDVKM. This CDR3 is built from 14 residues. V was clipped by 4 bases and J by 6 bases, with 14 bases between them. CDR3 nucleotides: TGTGCCAGCAGTTCAGGGGATCCGAGGGATACGCAGTATTTT. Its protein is CASSSGDPRDTQYF.

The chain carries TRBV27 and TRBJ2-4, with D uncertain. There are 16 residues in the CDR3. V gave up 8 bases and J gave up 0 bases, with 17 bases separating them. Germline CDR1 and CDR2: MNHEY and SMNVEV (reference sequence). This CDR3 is CASGTLNGLAKNIQYF. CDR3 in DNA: TGTGCCAGCGGCACCCTTAACGGGCTAGCCAAAAACATTCAGTACTTC.

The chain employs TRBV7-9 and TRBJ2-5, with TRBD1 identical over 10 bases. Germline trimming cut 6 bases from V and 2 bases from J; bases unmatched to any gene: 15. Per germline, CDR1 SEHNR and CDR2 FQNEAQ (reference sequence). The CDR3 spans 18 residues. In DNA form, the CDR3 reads TGTGCCAGCAGTCCTCCTTCCGGGACAGGGGTTCGTCAAGAGACCCAGTACTTC. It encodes CASSPPSGTGVRQETQYF.

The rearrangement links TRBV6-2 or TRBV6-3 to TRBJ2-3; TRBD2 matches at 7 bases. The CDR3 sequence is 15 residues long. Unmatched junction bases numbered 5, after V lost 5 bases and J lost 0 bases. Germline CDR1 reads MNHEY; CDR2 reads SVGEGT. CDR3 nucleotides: TGTGCCAGCAGTCCGTCTAGCGGTAGCACAGATACGCAGTATTTT. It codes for CASSPSSGSTDTQYF.

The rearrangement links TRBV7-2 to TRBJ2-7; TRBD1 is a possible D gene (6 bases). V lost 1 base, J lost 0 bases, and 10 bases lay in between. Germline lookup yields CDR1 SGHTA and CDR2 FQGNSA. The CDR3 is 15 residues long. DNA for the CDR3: TGTGCCAGCAGCTTAGGACAGGCAAGCTCCTACGAGCAGTACTTC. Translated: CASSLGQASSYEQYF.

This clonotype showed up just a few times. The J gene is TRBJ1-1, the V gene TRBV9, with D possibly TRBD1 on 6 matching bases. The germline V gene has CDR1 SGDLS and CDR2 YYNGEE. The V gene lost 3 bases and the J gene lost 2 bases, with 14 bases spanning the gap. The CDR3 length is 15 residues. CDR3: CASSGTPGVNTEAFF. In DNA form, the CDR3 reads TGTGCCAGCAGCGGGACCCCAGGGGTCAACACTGAAGCTTTCTTT.

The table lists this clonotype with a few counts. CDR3 DNA sequence: TGTGCCAGCAGCTCCGTGGCGGGCCCGACACGGGAGCAGTTCTTC. Encoded protein: CASSSVAGPTREQFF. V gene TRBV7-7 combines with J gene TRBJ2-1; weak D call: TRBD2 (5 bases). This CDR3 is 15 amino acids long. V lost 4 bases, J lost 10 bases, and 20 bases lay in between. Germline assignment: CDR1 SSHAT and CDR2 FNYEAQ (reference sequence).

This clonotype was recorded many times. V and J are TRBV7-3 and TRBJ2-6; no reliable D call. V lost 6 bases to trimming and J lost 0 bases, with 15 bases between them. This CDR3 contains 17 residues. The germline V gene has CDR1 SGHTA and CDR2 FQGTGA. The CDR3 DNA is TGTGCCAGCAGTCGTGAACCCCGAAGCTCTGGGGCCAACGTCCTGACTTTC. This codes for CASSREPRSSGANVLTF. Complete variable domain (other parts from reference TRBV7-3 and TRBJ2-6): GAGVSQTPSNKVTEKGKYVELRCDPISGHTALYWYRQSLGQGPEFLIYFQGTGAADDSGLPNDRFFAVRPEGSVSTLKIQRTERGDSAVYLCASSREPRSSGANVLTFGAGSRLTVL.

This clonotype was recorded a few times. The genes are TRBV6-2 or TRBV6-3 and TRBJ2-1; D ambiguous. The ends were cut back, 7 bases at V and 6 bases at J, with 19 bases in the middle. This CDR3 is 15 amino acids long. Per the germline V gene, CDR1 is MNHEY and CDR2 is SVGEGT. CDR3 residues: CASTTGPPGGNEQFF. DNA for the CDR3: TGTGCCAGCACCACCGGGCCCCCGGGTGGCAATGAGCAGTTCTTC.

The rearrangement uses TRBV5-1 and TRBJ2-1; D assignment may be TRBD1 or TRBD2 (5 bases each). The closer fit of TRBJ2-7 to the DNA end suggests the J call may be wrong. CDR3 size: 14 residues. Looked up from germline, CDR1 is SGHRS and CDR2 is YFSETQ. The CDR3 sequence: CASSPGTYYNEQYF. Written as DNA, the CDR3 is TGCGCCAGCAGCCCTGGGACGTACTACAATGAGCAGTACTTC.

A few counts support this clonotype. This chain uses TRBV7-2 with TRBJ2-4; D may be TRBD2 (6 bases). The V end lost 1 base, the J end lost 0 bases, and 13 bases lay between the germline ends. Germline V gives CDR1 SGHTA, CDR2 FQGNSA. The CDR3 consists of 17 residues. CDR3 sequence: CASSLGGGALAKNIQYF. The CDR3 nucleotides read TGTGCCAGCAGCTTAGGGGGCGGGGCGCTAGCCAAAAACATTCAGTACTTC. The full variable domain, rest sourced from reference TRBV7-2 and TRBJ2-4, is GAGVSQSPSNKVTEKGKDVELRCDPISGHTALYWYRQSLGQGLEFLIYFQGNSAPDKSGLPSDRFSAERTGGSVSTLTIQRTQQEDSAVYLCASSLGGGALAKNIQYFGAGTRLSVL.

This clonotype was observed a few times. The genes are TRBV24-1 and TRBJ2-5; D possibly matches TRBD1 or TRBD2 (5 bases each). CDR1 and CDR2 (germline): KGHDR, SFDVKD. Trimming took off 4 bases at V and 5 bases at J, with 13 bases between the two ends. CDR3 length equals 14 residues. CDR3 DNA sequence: TGTGCCACCAGTGAACCCGGGACGAGGGAGACCCAGTACTTC. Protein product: CATSEPGTRETQYF.

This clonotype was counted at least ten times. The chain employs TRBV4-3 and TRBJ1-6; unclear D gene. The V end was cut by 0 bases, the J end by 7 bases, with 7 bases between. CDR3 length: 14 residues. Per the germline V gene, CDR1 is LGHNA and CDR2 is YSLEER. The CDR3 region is CASSQDLRNSPLHF. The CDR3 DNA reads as TGCGCCAGCAGCCAAGATCTAAGGAATTCACCCCTCCACTTT.

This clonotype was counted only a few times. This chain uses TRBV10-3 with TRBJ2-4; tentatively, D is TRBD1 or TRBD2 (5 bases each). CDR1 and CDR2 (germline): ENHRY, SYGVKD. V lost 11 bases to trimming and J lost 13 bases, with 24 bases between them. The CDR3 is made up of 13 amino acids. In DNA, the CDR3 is TGTGCCTCACGGGGACCCCAGGCGCGAAAGCAGTACTTC. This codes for CASRGPQARKQYF.

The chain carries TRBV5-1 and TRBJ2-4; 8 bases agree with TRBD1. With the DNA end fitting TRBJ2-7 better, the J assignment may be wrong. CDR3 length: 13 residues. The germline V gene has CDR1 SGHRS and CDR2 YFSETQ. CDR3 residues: CASSPADRDEQYF. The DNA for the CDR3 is TGCGCCAGCAGCCCAGCGGACAGGGACGAGCAGTACTTC.